Below are 9 T cell receptor beta chains sequenced from a single sample in a study of blood T cell repertoires in COVID-19. The table came from immunoSEQ multiplex PCR; TCRdb's copy has only in-frame clones and leaves some out. The sample lists about 240,000 clones, more than 85% occurring once. The specimen was peripheral blood. The source of these receptors is a woman between 70 and 85 years old with active or convalescent COVID-19.

This clone was detected only once. The V gene is TRBV6-2 or TRBV6-3, the J gene TRBJ2-5; D is perhaps TRBD2 (6 bases). Trimming stripped 4 bases from V and 4 bases from J, with 13 bases between. The germline V gene has CDR1 MNHEY and CDR2 SVGEGT. The CDR3 is 14 amino acids. The CDR3 reads CASSSTRGTETQYF. CDR3 DNA: TGTGCCAGCAGTTCGACTAGGGGCACAGAGACCCAGTACTTC.

The chain employs TRBV27 and TRBJ1-6; TRBD1 aligns across 7 bases. Germline V gives CDR1 MNHEY, CDR2 SMNVEV (reference sequence). V trimming: 5 bases; J trimming: 13 bases; junction bases outside the gene matches: 11. The CDR3 is 14 residues long. The CDR3 is CASSMTGPIGPLHF. Written as DNA, the CDR3 is TGTGCCAGCAGTATGACAGGGCCCATTGGGCCCCTCCACTTT.

V usage is TRBV18 and J usage is TRBJ1-5; 9 bases match TRBD1. V was clipped by 8 bases and J by 7 bases; unmatched bases: 15. CDR1 is KGHSH, CDR2 LQKENI, per germline. The CDR3 spans 16 residues. The CDR3 nucleotides read TGTGCCAGCCTACCGGAAACCGGGACAGGGAGCCAGCCCCAGCATTTT. It yields the protein CASLPETGTGSQPQHF.

V is TRBV18 and J is TRBJ2-7, with D possibly matching TRBD1 (5 bases). The CDR3 has 15 residues. Trimming took 3 bases from V and 5 from J, leaving 17 bases between them. The germline V gene has CDR1 KGHSH and CDR2 LQKENI. The CDR3 loop reads CASSPYTRKGNEQYF. CDR3 bases: TGTGCCAGCTCACCTTATACGCGTAAGGGGAACGAGCAGTACTTC.

This chain uses TRBV4-2 with TRBJ2-3; tentative D call: TRBD1 (5 bases). V was pared by 2 bases and J by 5 bases, with 23 bases between. Germline V lookup: CDR1 LGHNA, CDR2 YNFKEQ. This CDR3 has 18 residues. CDR3: CASSQKRSQGSGQDTQYF. In DNA, the CDR3 is TGTGCCAGCAGCCAAAAAAGATCCCAGGGCTCAGGGCAAGATACGCAGTATTTT.

The chain joins TRBV5-1 to TRBJ2-7; 10 bases line up with TRBD2. The germline CDR1 and CDR2 sequences are SGHRS and YFSETQ. The CDR3 spans 14 residues. The ends lost 3 bases at V and 5 bases at J; junction bases unmatched: 5. The DNA for the CDR3 is TGCGCCAGCAGCTCGGGTAGCGGGGGGAACGAGCAGTACTTC. Translated, it gives CASSSGSGGNEQYF.

The gene calls are TRBV12-5 and TRBJ2-5, with 7 bases that match TRBD2. With 1 base clipped from V and 4 bases from J, the junction kept 3 bases outside the gene matches. Germline values: CDR1 LGHNT, CDR2 FRNRAP. The CDR3 runs to 14 residues. CDR3 nucleotide sequence: TGTGCTAGTGGTTTGGGGCTAGCGGCAGAGACCCAGTACTTC. Amino acids: CASGLGLAAETQYF.

The rearrangement uses TRBV6-5 and TRBJ1-1, with D perhaps TRBD1 (6 bases). Looked up from germline, CDR1 is MNHEY and CDR2 is SVGAGI. Trimming took off 7 bases at V and 1 base at J, with 13 bases between the two ends. The CDR3 is made up of 14 amino acids. The CDR3 nucleotides read TGTGCCAGCAACCACGGACAGCCGAACACTGAAGCTTTCTTT. Amino acids: CASNHGQPNTEAFF.

This chain joins TRBV6-5 and TRBJ1-5, with TRBD1 matching over 9 bases. In germline, CDR1 is MNHEY, CDR2 SVGAGI. This CDR3 region has 16 residues. Trimming at V came to 3 bases and at J to 3 bases, leaving 6 bases not matched to a gene. The CDR3 loop is CASSYGTGLNNQPQHF. CDR3 in DNA: TGTGCCAGCAGTTATGGGACAGGGCTCAACAATCAGCCCCAGCATTTT.